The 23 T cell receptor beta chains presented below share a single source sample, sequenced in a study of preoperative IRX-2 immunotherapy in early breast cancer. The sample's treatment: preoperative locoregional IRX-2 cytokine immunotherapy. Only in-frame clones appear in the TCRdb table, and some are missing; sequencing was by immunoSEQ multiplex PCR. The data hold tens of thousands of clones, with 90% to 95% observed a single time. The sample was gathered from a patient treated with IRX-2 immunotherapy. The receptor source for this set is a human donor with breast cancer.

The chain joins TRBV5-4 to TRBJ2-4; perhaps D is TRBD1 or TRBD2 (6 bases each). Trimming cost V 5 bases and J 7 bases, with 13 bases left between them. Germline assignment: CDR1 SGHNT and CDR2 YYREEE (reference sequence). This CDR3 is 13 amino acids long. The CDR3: CASRNRGGNIQYF. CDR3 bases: TGTGCCAGCAGGAATCGAGGGGGGAACATTCAGTACTTC.

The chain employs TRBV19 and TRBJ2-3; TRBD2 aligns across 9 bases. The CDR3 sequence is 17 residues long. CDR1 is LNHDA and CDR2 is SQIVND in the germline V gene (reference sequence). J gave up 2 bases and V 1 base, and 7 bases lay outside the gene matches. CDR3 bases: TGTGCCAGTAGTATAGGTCGGGGCGGGAGGGTCACAGATACGCAGTATTTT. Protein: CASSIGRGGRVTDTQYF. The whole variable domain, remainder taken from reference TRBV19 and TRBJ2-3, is DGGITQSPKYLFRKEGQNVTLSCEQNLNHDAMYWYRQDPGQGLRLIYYSQIVNDFQKGDIAEGYSVSREKKESFPLTVTSAQKNPTAFYLCASSIGRGGRVTDTQYFGPGTRLTVL.

The CDR3 coding sequence is TGCGCCAGCAGCCTTAGCTCTGGAAACACCATATATTTT. It encodes CASSLSSGNTIYF. The gene calls are TRBV5-1 and TRBJ1-3; D gene unclear. Looked up from germline, CDR1 is SGHRS and CDR2 is YFSETQ. V was clipped by 4 bases and J by 0 bases, with 5 bases between them. The CDR3 has 13 residues.

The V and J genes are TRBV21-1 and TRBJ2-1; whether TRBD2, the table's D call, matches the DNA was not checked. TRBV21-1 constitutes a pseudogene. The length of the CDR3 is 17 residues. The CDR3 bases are TGTGCCAGCGGTACTAGCGGGAGGGCCAGGAGATACAATGAGCAGTTCTTC. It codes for CASGTSGRARRYNEQFF.

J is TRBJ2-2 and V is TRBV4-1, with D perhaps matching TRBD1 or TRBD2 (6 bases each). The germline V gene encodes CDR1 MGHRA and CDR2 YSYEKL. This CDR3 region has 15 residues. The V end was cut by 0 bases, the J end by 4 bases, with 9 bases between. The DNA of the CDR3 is TGCGCCAGCAGCCAAGATAGGGGGGCCACCGGGGAGCTGTTTTTT. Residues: CASSQDRGATGELFF.

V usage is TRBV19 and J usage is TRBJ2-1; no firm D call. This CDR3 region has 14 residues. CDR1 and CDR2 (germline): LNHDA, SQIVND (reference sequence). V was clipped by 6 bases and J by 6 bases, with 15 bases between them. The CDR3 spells CASSRRDFSNEQFF. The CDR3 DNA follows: TGTGCCAGTAGCCGAAGGGATTTTTCCAATGAGCAGTTCTTC.

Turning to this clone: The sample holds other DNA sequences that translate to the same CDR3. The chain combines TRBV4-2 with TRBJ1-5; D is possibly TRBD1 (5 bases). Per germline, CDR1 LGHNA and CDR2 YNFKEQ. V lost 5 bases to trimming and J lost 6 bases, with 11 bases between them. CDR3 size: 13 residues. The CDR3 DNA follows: TGTGCCAGCAGCTGGGACCGGGGTCAGCCCCAGCATTTT. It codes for CASSWDRGQPQHF.

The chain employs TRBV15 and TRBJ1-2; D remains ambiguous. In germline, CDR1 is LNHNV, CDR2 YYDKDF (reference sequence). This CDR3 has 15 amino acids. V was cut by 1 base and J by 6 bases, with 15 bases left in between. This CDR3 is CATSRGIGSDHGYTF. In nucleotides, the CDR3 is TGTGCCACCAGCAGAGGGATCGGTTCCGACCATGGCTACACCTTC.

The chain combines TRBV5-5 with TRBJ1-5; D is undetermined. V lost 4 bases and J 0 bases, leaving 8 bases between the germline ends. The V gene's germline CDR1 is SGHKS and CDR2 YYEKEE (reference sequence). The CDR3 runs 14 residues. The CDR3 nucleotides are TGTGCCAGCAGCCGGGCCTATAGCAATCAGCCCCAGCATTTT. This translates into CASSRAYSNQPQHF.

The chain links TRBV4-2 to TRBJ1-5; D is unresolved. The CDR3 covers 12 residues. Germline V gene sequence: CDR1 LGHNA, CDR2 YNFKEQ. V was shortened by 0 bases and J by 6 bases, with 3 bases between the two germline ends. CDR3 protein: CASSQDSQPQHF. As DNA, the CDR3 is TGTGCCAGCAGCCAAGATAGTCAGCCCCAGCATTTT.

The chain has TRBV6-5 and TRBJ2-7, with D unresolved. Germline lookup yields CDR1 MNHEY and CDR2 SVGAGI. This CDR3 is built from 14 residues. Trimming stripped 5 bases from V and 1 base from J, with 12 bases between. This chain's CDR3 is CASSRQPGSYEQYF. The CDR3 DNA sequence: TGTGCCAGCAGTCGACAACCCGGGTCCTACGAGCAGTACTTC.

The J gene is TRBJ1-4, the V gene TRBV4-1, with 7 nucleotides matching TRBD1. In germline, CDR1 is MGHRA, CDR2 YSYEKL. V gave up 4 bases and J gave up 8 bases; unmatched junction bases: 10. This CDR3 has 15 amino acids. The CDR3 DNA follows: TGCGCCAGCAGCCTATCAAGGGGGCTTGGCGAAAAACTGTTTTTT. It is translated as CASSLSRGLGEKLFF.

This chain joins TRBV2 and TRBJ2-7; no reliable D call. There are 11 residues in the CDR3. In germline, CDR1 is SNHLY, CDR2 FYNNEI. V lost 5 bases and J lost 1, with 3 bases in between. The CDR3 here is CASSLSYEQYF. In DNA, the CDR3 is TGTGCCAGCAGTTTGTCCTACGAGCAGTACTTC.

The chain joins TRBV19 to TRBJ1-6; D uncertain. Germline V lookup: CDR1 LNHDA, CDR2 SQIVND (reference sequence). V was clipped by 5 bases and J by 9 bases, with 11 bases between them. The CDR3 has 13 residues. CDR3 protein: CASSRTELSPLHF. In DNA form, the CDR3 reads TGTGCCAGTAGTCGGACCGAACTTTCACCCCTCCACTTT.

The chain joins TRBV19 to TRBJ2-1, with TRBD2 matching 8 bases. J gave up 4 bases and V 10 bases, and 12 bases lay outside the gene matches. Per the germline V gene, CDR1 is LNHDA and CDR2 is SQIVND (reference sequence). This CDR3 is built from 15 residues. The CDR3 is CATSVTGGPYNEQFF. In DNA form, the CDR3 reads TGTGCCACCTCCGTTACGGGAGGGCCTTACAATGAGCAGTTCTTC.

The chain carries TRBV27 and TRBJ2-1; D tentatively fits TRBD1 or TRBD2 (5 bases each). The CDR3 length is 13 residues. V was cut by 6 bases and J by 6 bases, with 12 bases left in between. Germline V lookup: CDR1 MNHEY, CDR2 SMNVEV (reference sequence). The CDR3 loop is CASRWDHANEQFF. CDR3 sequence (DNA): TGTGCCAGCAGATGGGACCACGCCAATGAGCAGTTCTTC.

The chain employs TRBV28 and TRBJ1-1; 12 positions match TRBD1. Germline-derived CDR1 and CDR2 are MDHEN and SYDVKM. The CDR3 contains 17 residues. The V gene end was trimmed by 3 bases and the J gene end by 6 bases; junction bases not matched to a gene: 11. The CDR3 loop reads CASSFSGTGGRVAEAFF. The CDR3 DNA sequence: TGTGCCAGCAGTTTCTCCGGGACAGGGGGCAGGGTCGCTGAAGCTTTCTTT.

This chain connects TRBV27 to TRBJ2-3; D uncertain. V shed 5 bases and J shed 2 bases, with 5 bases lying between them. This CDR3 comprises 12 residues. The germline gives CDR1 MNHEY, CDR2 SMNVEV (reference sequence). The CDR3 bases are TGTGCCAGCAGTCACTTCACAGATACGCAGTATTTT. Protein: CASSHFTDTQYF.

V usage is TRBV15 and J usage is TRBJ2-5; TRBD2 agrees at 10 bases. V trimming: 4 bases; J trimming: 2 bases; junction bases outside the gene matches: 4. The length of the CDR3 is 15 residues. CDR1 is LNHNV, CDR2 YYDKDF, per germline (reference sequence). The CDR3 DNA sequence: TGTGCCACCAGCATCGGGACTAGCGTACAAGAGACCCAGTACTTC. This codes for CATSIGTSVQETQYF. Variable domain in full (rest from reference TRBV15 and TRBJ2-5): DAMVIQNPRYQVTQFGKPVTLSCSQTLNHNVMYWYQQKSSQAPKLLFHYYDKDFNNEADTPDNFQSRRPNTSFCFLDIRSPGLGDTAMYLCATSIGTSVQETQYFGPGTRLLVL.

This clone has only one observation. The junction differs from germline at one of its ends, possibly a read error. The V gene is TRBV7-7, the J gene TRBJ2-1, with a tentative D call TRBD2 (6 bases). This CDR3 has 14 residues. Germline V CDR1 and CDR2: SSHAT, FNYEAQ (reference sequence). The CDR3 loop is CASSLEVSGNEQFF. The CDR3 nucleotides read TGTGCTAGCAGCTTAGAGGTTAGCGGCAATGAGCAGTTCTTC.

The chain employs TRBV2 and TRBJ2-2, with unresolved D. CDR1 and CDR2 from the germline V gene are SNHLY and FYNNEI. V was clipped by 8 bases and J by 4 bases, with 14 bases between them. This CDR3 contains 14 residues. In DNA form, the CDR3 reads TGTGCCAGCCTGTGGGATCAGGTCACCGGGGAGCTGTTTTTT. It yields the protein CASLWDQVTGELFF.

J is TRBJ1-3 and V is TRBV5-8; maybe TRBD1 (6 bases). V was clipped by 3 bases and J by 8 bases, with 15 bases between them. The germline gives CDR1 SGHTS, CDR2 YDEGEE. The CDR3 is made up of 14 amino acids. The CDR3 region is CASSWGTGLDTIYF. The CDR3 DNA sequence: TGTGCCAGCAGCTGGGGAACAGGGCTGGACACCATATATTTT.

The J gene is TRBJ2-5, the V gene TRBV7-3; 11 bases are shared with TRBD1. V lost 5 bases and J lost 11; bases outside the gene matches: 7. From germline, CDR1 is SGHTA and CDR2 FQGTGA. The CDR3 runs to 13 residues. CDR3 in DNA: TGTGCCAGCAGCCCCTCAGGGGACAGGGGGCAGTACTTC. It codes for CASSPSGDRGQYF. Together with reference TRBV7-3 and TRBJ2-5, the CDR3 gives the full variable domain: GAGVSQTPSNKVTEKGKYVELRCDPISGHTALYWYRQSLGQGPEFLIYFQGTGAADDSGLPNDRFFAVRPEGSVSTLKIQRTERGDSAVYLCASSPSGDRGQYFGPGTRLLVL.